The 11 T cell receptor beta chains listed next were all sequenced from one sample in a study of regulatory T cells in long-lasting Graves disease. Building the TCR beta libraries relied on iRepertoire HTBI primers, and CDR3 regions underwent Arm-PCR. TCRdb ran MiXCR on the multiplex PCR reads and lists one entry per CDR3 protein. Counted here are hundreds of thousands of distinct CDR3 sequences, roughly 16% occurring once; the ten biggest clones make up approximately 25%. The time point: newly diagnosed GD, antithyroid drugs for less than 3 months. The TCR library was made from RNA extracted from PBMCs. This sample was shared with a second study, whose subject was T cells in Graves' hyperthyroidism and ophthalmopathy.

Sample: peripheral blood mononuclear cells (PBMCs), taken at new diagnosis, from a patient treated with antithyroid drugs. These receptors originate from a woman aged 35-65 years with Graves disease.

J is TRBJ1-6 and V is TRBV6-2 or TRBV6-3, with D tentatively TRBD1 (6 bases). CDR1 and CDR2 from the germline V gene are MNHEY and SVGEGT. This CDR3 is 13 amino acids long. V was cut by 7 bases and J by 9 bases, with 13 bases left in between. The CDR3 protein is CASTNAGVSPLHF. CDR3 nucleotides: TGTGCCAGCACTAACGCAGGGGTTTCACCCCTCCACTTT.

The CDR3 here is CASSGPSGGSSYNEQFF. CDR3 DNA sequence: TGTGCCAGCAGTGGTCCTAGCGGGGGGAGCTCCTACAATGAGCAGTTCTTC. The V call is TRBV6-1, the J call TRBJ2-1; 11 positions agree with TRBD2. V dropped 4 bases and J dropped 0; count of bases not matched to a gene: 5. The germline V gene has CDR1 MNHNS and CDR2 SASEGT. The length of the CDR3 is 17 residues.

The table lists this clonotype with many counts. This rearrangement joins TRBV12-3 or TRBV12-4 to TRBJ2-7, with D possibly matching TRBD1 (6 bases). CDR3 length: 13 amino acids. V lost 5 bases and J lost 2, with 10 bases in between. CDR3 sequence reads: CASSPGHTYEQYF. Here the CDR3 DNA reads TGTGCCAGCAGTCCGGGACATACCTACGAGCAGTACTTC.

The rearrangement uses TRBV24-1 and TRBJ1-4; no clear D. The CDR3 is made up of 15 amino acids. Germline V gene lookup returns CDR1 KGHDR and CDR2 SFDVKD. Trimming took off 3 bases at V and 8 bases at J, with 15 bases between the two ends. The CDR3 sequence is CATSDPGPLGEKLFF. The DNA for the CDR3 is TGTGCCACCAGTGATCCCGGGCCTCTCGGAGAAAAACTGTTTTTT.

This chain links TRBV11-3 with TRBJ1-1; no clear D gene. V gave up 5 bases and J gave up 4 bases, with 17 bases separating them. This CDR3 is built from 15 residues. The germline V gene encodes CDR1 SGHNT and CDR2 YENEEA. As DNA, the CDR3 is TGTGCCAGCAGCCTAGGGCCCGCCGGAGGCACTGAAGCTTTCTTT. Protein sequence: CASSLGPAGGTEAFF.

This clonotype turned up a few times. CDR3 protein: CASSPIGTPPQQYF. The CDR3 DNA sequence: TGTGCCAGTAGCCCAATAGGGACACCGCCCCAGCAGTACTTC. The V gene is TRBV19, the J gene TRBJ2-7; D is possibly TRBD1 (6 bases). Germline V gene lookup returns CDR1 LNHDA and CDR2 SQIVND (reference sequence). V gave up 6 bases and J gave up 8 bases, with 20 bases separating them. This CDR3 region has 14 residues. Full variable domain (missing parts from reference TRBV19 and TRBJ2-7): DGGITQSPKYLFRKEGQNVTLSCEQNLNHDAMYWYRQDPGQGLRLIYYSQIVNDFQKGDIAEGYSVSREKKESFPLTVTSAQKNPTAFYLCASSPIGTPPQQYFGPGTRLTVT.

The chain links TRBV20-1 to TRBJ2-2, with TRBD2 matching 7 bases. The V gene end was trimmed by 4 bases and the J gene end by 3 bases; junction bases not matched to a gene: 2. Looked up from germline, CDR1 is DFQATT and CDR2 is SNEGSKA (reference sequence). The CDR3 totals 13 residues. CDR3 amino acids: CSAKAGYTGELFF. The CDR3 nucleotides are TGCAGTGCTAAAGCGGGGTACACCGGGGAGCTGTTTTTT.

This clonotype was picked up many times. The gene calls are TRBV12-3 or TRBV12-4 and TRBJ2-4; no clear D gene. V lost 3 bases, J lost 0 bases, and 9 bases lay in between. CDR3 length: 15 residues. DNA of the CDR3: TGTGCCAGCAGTTTTGAGGTTGCAGCCAAAAACATTCAGTACTTC. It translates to CASSFEVAAKNIQYF.

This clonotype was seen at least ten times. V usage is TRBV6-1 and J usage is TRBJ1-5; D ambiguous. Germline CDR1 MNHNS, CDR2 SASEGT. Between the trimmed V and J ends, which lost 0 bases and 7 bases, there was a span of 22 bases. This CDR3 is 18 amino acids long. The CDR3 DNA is TGTGCCAGCAGTGAAGCCCCGCCTGACGGTATGTCGGGGCAGCCCCAGCATTTT. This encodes CASSEAPPDGMSGQPQHF.

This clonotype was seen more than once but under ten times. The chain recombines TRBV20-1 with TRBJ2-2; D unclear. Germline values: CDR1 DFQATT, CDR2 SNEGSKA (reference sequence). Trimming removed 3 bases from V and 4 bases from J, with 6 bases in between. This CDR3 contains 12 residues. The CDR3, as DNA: TGCAGTGCTAGTAGAGCCACCGGGGAGCTGTTTTTT. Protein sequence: CSASRATGELFF.

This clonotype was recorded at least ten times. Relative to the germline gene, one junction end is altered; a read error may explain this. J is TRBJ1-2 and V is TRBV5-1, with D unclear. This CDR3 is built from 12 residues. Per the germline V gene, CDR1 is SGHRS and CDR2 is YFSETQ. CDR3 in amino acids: CASSLDDYGYTF. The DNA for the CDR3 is TGTGCCAGTTCGCTGGACGACTATGGCTACACCTTC.